This T cell receptor beta chain was observed in a study of blood T cell repertoires in COVID-19. For the study at large: Sources were T cells, B-cell-depleted T cells, or PBMCs; the material itself was cDNA or gDNA.

Ages ranged from about 18 to 89 years, with residence in 24 US areas. Data came from immunoSEQ multiplex PCR; TCRdb stores just in-frame clones and leaves some out. The sample lists around 300,000 clones, 85% occurring once. Trimming pared 1 base from V and 10 bases from J, leaving 9 bases between. CDR1 is SGHDT and CDR2 is YYEEEE in the germline V gene. This CDR3 region has 13 residues. This sequence joins TRBV5-6 and TRBJ1-6, with TRBD1 as a possible D gene (6 bases). The receptor was derived from a woman aged 50 to 65 who had recovered from COVID-19. Sequenced sample: PBMCs or T cells enriched from blood (not recorded which). The CDR3 sequence is CASSLRRGSPLHF. In DNA, the CDR3 is TGTGCCAGCAGCTTGCGAAGGGGGTCACCCCTCCACTTT.